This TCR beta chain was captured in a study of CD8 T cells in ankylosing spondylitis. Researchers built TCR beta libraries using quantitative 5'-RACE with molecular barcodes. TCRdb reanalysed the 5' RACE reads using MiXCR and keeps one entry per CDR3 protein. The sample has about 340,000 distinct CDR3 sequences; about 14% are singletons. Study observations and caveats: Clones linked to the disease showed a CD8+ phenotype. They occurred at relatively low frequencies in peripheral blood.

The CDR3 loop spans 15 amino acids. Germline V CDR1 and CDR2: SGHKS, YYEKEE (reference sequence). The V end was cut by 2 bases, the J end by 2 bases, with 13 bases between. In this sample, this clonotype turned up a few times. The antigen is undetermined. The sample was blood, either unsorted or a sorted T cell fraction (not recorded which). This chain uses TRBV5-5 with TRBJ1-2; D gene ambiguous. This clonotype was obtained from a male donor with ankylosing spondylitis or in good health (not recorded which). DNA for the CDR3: TGTGCCAGCAGCTTAGCCGGGCCACTCAACTATGGCTACACCTTC. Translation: CASSLAGPLNYGYTF. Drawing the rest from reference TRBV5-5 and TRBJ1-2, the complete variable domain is DAGVTQSPTHLIKTRGQQVTLRCSPISGHKSVSWYQQVLGQGPQFIFQYYEKEERGRGNFPDRFSARQFPNYSSELNVNALLLGDSALYLCASSLAGPLNYGYTFGSGTRLTVV.